This TCR beta chain is drawn from a study of identical twins. MiXCR was run by TCRdb on the 5' RACE reads, yielding one entry per CDR3 protein. Of around 490,000 distinct CDR3 sequences listed, 20% to 25% are singletons. The CDR3 length is 14 residues. Germline CDR1 reads SNHLY; CDR2 reads FYNNEI. Trimming removed 2 bases at V and 1 base at J, with 5 bases between. In addition, the sample was reused for a study of yellow fever vaccine responses in identical twins. Per that study: Convergence reportedly seemed to mark part of the twins' vaccine T cell response, with personalization marking the rest.

The sample taken for sequencing was CD4+ T cells sorted from blood. The receptor comes from a woman between 18 and 29 years old in good health. The chain links TRBV2 to TRBJ1-4; D remains unclear. CDR3 sequence (DNA): TGTGCCAGCAGTGAATTCCGAACTAATGAAAAACTGTTTTTT. Translated, it gives CASSEFRTNEKLFF.